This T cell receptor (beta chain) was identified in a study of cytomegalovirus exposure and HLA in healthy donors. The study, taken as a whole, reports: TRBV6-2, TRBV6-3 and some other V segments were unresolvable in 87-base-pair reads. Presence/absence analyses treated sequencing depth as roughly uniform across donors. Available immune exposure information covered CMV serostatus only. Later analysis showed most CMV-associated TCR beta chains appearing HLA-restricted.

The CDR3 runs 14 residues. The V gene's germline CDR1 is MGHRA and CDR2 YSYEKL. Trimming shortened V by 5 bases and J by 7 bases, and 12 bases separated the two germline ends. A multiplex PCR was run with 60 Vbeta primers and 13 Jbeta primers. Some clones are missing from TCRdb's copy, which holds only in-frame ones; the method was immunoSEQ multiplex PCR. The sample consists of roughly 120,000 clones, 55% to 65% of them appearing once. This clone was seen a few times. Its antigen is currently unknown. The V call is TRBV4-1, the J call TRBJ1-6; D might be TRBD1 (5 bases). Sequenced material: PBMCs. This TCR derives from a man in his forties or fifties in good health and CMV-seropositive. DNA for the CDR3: TGCGCCAGCAGCGACCGGGGGAGGAATTCACCCCTCCACTTT. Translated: CASSDRGRNSPLHF.